The text below deals with one T cell receptor (beta chain). What it binds is not known. The source of the sample is a study of cytomegalovirus exposure and HLA in healthy donors. Study findings and constraints: In terms of immune exposure information, only CMV serostatus was available. Earlier analysis looked at TCR beta V segments, and most were productive about 87% or about 30% of the time. HLA alleles showed associations with around 15,000 TCR beta sequences in a later analysis, at a 0.05 false discovery rate.

The PCR had 60 Vbeta and 13 Jbeta primers. Sequencing was performed with immunoSEQ multiplex PCR; in TCRdb, only in-frame clones are kept and a portion is missing. Seen here are 90,000 to 150,000 clones, approximately 80% observed once, and the top ten hold roughly 6%. Nominally healthy donors were sampled, though unrecorded immune exposures were likely. The clonotype was recovered from a man aged 18 to 35 in good health and CMV-seropositive. What was sequenced was PBMCs.

The CDR3 region has the DNA TGTGCCAGCAGGGCGGGACAGGGAACGACCGGGGAGCTGTTTTTT. Protein sequence: CASRAGQGTTGELFF. This rearrangement joins TRBV6-1 to TRBJ2-2; 9 nucleotides line up with TRBD1. Germline CDR1 MNHNS, CDR2 SASEGT. This CDR3 region has 15 residues. V was pared by 6 bases and J by 5 bases, with 7 bases of the junction left unmatched.